Each of the 25 T cell receptor beta chains below was sequenced from the same sample in a study of blood T cell repertoires in COVID-19. This table comes from immunoSEQ multiplex PCR, and its TCRdb copy is limited to in-frame clones, with some not included. The data show more than 70,000 clones, more than 80% seen once. The sequenced sample consisted of peripheral blood. These receptors were obtained from a woman of 80 years or more with active or convalescent COVID-19.

The genes are TRBV5-1 and TRBJ2-1; 7 bases fit TRBD1. Trimming at V came to 4 bases and at J to 4 bases, leaving 11 bases not matched to a gene. Germline V gene data show CDR1 as SGHRS and CDR2 as YFSETQ. The CDR3 covers 16 residues. CDR3 residues: CASSKQSGTAYNEQFF. The CDR3 coding sequence is TGCGCCAGCAGCAAGCAGTCCGGGACAGCATACAATGAGCAGTTCTTC. The full variable domain, with the rest looked up from reference TRBV5-1 and TRBJ2-1, is KAGVTQTPRYLIKTRGQQVTLSCSPISGHRSVSWYQQTPGQGLQFLFEYFSETQRNKGNFPGRFSGRQFSNSRSEMNVSTLELGDSALYLCASSKQSGTAYNEQFFGPGTRLTVL.

The chain uses TRBV5-8 and TRBJ1-6, with D possibly TRBD1 on 6 matching bases. The length of the CDR3 is 15 residues. Between the trimmed V and J ends, which lost 1 base and 7 bases, there was a span of 12 bases. Germline CDR1 reads SGHTS; CDR2 reads YDEGEE. The CDR3 loop reads CASSLTGFGNSPLHF. The CDR3 DNA reads TGTGCCAGCAGCTTGACAGGGTTTGGCAATTCACCCCTCCACTTT. Complete variable domain (other parts from reference TRBV5-8 and TRBJ1-6): EAGVTQSPTHLIKTRGQQATLRCSPISGHTSVYWYQQALGLGLQFLLWYDEGEERNRGNFPPRFSGRQFPNYSSELNVNALELEDSALYLCASSLTGFGNSPLHFGNGTRLTVT.

The rearrangement links TRBV10-3 to TRBJ1-1; unclear D gene. Germline V CDR1 and CDR2: ENHRY, SYGVKD. The V and J ends lost 0 bases and 8 bases respectively, with 16 bases between them. The length of the CDR3 is 15 residues. The chain's CDR3 is CAISESEGKRSEAFF. The CDR3 DNA reads as TGTGCCATCAGTGAGTCTGAGGGAAAACGTAGCGAAGCTTTCTTT.

This clone appeared a few times. V and J are TRBV6-2 or TRBV6-3 and TRBJ1-6; D unresolved. Trimming shortened V by 0 bases and J by 0 bases, and 15 bases separated the two germline ends. This CDR3 is 19 amino acids long. Germline CDR1 and CDR2: MNHEY and SVGEGT. The CDR3, as DNA: TGTGCCAGCAGTTACTCGAGGTCCCGACTGAGCTCCTATAATTCACCCCTCCACTTT. Its translation is CASSYSRSRLSSYNSPLHF.

V gene TRBV7-2 combines with J gene TRBJ1-3, with D possibly being TRBD1 (6 bases). This CDR3 comprises 16 residues. Germline CDR1 reads SGHTA; CDR2 reads FQGNSA. V was trimmed by 1 base and J by 0 bases, leaving 10 bases between them. The CDR3 loop reads CASSLVRGSSGNTIYF. Here the CDR3 DNA reads TGTGCCAGCAGCTTAGTCAGGGGAAGCTCTGGAAACACCATATATTTT.

The chain recombines TRBV11-2 with TRBJ2-7, with 10 bases identical to TRBD1. Trimming cost V 2 bases and J 3 bases; bases outside gene matches: 16. The CDR3 has 19 amino acids. Germline V gene data show CDR1 as SGHAT and CDR2 as FQNNGV. CDR3 residues: CASSLKAGISGQGLYEQYF. The CDR3, as DNA: TGTGCCAGCAGCTTAAAGGCTGGGATCTCGGGACAGGGGCTCTACGAGCAGTACTTC.

The J gene is TRBJ1-5, the V gene TRBV6-2 or TRBV6-3; TRBD1 is a possible D gene (5 bases). Trimming left V 2 bases short and J 5 bases short, with 19 bases between. This CDR3 region has 17 residues. Germline V gene data show CDR1 as MNHEY and CDR2 as SVGEGT. The CDR3 sequence: CASSYLRGAGIYQPQHF. As DNA, the CDR3 is TGTGCCAGCAGTTACCTCCGTGGGGCGGGGATCTATCAGCCCCAGCATTTT.

The DNA for the CDR3 is TGCGCCAGCAGCCAGGGACAGGGAGACTACAATGAGCAGTTCTTC. Protein product: CASSQGQGDYNEQFF. The rearrangement joins TRBV5-1 to TRBJ2-1; the match to TRBD1 covers 9 bases. The CDR3 loop spans 15 amino acids. V was pared by 4 bases and J by 3 bases, with 5 bases of the junction left unmatched. Germline V CDR1 and CDR2: SGHRS, YFSETQ.

This clone appeared a few times. The rearrangement links TRBV15 to TRBJ1-5; D is unresolved. CDR1 is LNHNV, CDR2 YYDKDF, per germline (reference sequence). Trimming removed 4 bases at V and 0 bases at J, with 22 bases between. The CDR3 consists of 19 residues. The CDR3 loop is CATSITDRLLGDSNQPQHF. CDR3 nucleotide sequence: TGTGCCACCAGCATTACAGACCGATTGTTGGGAGATAGCAATCAGCCCCAGCATTTT.

The chain joins TRBV30 to TRBJ1-6; TRBD1 might be the D (6 bases). The CDR3 sequence is 15 residues long. The V end was cut by 2 bases, the J end by 9 bases, with 17 bases between. Per the germline V gene, CDR1 is GTSNPN and CDR2 is SVGIG (reference sequence). CDR3 sequence reads: CAWSSGGAGASPLHF. The CDR3 region has the DNA TGTGCCTGGAGTTCGGGTGGGGCAGGGGCTTCACCCCTCCACTTT.

The V call is TRBV19, the J call TRBJ1-5; TRBD1 aligns across 11 bases. The CDR3 is 16 amino acids. Unmatched junction bases numbered 2, after V lost 2 bases and J lost 2 bases. Germline V CDR1 and CDR2: LNHDA, SQIVND (reference sequence). The CDR3 nucleotides read TGTGCCAGTAGTATAAGGACAGGGGGCGGCAATCAGCCCCAGCATTTT. It encodes CASSIRTGGGNQPQHF. The variable domain in full, completed from reference TRBV19 and TRBJ1-5, reads DGGITQSPKYLFRKEGQNVTLSCEQNLNHDAMYWYRQDPGQGLRLIYYSQIVNDFQKGDIAEGYSVSREKKESFPLTVTSAQKNPTAFYLCASSIRTGGGNQPQHFGDGTRLSIL.

This chain links TRBV24-1 with TRBJ2-1, with 8 nucleotides matching TRBD1. The germline V gene has CDR1 KGHDR and CDR2 SFDVKD. Losses at the gene ends were 5 bases for V and 8 bases for J; bases not matched to a gene: 7. The CDR3 is 14 residues long. CDR3 DNA: TGTGCCACCAGTGGTACGGACAGGGTCGATGAGCAGTTCTTC. Translating it yields CATSGTDRVDEQFF.

J is TRBJ2-2 and V is TRBV7-3, with 13 bases lining up with TRBD2. Germline lookup yields CDR1 SGHTA and CDR2 FQGTGA. V dropped 6 bases and J dropped 5; count of bases not matched to a gene: 3. The length of the CDR3 is 15 residues. CDR3 sequence reads: CASSLLAGGTGELFF. CDR3 sequence (DNA): TGTGCCAGCAGTCTACTAGCGGGAGGGACCGGGGAGCTGTTTTTT.

The genes are TRBV7-2 and TRBJ1-2; D gene unclear. This CDR3 has 11 amino acids. Looked up from germline, CDR1 is SGHTA and CDR2 is FQGNSA. Trimming took 3 bases from V and 3 from J, leaving 2 bases between them. This chain's CDR3 is CASSFDYGYTF. The CDR3 nucleotides read TGTGCCAGCAGCTTCGACTATGGCTACACCTTC.

V and J are TRBV24-1 and TRBJ1-3; D is possibly TRBD1 (6 bases). The CDR3 runs to 14 residues. The germline V gene encodes CDR1 KGHDR and CDR2 SFDVKD. Deletions cut 2 bases from V and 5 bases from J, with 9 bases between. This chain's CDR3 is CATSDSDSRNTIYF. CDR3 nucleotide sequence: TGTGCCACCAGTGATTCGGACAGTAGAAACACCATATATTTT.

The chain carries TRBV7-2 and TRBJ1-2; tentatively, D is TRBD1 (5 bases). Germline V gene lookup returns CDR1 SGHTA and CDR2 FQGNSA. CDR3 size: 15 residues. The V end was cut by 4 bases, the J end by 7 bases, with 19 bases between. CDR3 in DNA: TGTGCCAGCAGCTCGGATCTTGGGGGGAGGGGTGGCTACACCTTC. Its protein is CASSSDLGGRGGYTF.

The rearrangement links TRBV5-5 to TRBJ2-3, with D possibly TRBD2 on 5 matching bases. V was trimmed by 0 bases and J by 2 bases, leaving 7 bases between them. The CDR3 is 14 amino acids. Germline V gene data show CDR1 as SGHKS and CDR2 as YYEKEE (reference sequence). The CDR3 DNA is TGTGCCAGCAGCTTGGGGACTTACACAGATACGCAGTATTTT. Amino acid sequence: CASSLGTYTDTQYF. The full variable domain, rest sourced from reference TRBV5-5 and TRBJ2-3, is DAGVTQSPTHLIKTRGQQVTLRCSPISGHKSVSWYQQVLGQGPQFIFQYYEKEERGRGNFPDRFSARQFPNYSSELNVNALLLGDSALYLCASSLGTYTDTQYFGPGTRLTVL.

J is TRBJ1-1 and V is TRBV7-2, with 8 positions matching TRBD1. Germline lookup yields CDR1 SGHTA and CDR2 FQGNSA. J gave up 4 bases and V 5 bases, and 9 bases lay outside the gene matches. This CDR3 contains 15 residues. Here the CDR3 DNA reads TGTGCCAGCAGCCACGGACAGGGTTTTTCCACTGAAGCTTTCTTT. Amino acid sequence: CASSHGQGFSTEAFF.

The rearrangement links TRBV7-9 to TRBJ2-5, with D perhaps matching TRBD1 (6 bases). V was clipped by 5 bases and J by 2 bases, with 21 bases between them. The CDR3 is made up of 17 amino acids. Germline-derived CDR1 and CDR2 are SEHNR and FQNEAQ (reference sequence). The CDR3 here is CASSRPKPGHPQETQYF. CDR3 in DNA: TGTGCCAGCAGCCGTCCTAAACCGGGACACCCACAAGAGACCCAGTACTTC.

This clone was observed a few times. The junction shows a germline mismatch at one end, possibly a read error. The gene calls are TRBV7-2 and TRBJ2-5; possible D gene TRBD2, 7 bases. CDR1 is SGHTA, CDR2 FQGNSA, per germline. The CDR3 has 16 amino acids. CDR3 region: CASSLGGGTVQQTQYF. The DNA for the CDR3 is TGTGCCAGCAGCTTAGGGGGGGGCACGGTCCAACAGACCCAGTACTTC.

The V call is TRBV6-2 or TRBV6-3, the J call TRBJ2-3; 9 bases are shared with TRBD1. The CDR3 has 17 amino acids. The V segment lost 1 base and the J segment 4 bases; nucleotides outside the gene matches: 9. The germline CDR1 and CDR2 sequences are MNHEY and SVGEGT. CDR3 loop: CASSYYQPGQGSDTQYF. DNA of the CDR3: TGTGCCAGCAGTTACTATCAGCCGGGACAGGGATCAGATACGCAGTATTTT.

The rearrangement uses TRBV4-3 and TRBJ2-7; no definite D call. V lost 1 base, J lost 2 bases, and 6 bases lay in between. This CDR3 has 13 amino acids. The V gene's germline CDR1 is LGHNA and CDR2 YSLEER. The CDR3 DNA sequence: TGCGCCAGCAGCCAAGGTTTCACCTACGAGCAGTACTTC. Translation gives CASSQGFTYEQYF.

The chain joins TRBV28 to TRBJ2-7; D might be TRBD2 (6 bases). Germline V gives CDR1 MDHEN, CDR2 SYDVKM. With 7 bases removed from V and 4 bases from J, the gap between germline ends came to 14 bases. This CDR3 comprises 13 residues. The CDR3 spells CASTDGGKYEQYF. The CDR3 DNA follows: TGTGCCAGCACTGATGGGGGGAAATACGAGCAGTACTTC.

V and J are TRBV15 and TRBJ2-5, with TRBD2 matching over 16 bases. J gave up 5 bases and V 0 bases, and 15 bases lay outside the gene matches. The germline gives CDR1 LNHNV, CDR2 YYDKDF (reference sequence). The length of the CDR3 is 21 residues. In nucleotides, the CDR3 is TGTGCCACCAGCAGAGATTCCCATAAGTCAGGGACTAGCGGGGGGGTGGAGACCCAGTACTTC. This codes for CATSRDSHKSGTSGGVETQYF.

The rearrangement uses TRBV7-9 and TRBJ1-5; perhaps TRBD1 as D (6 bases). The CDR3 has 15 amino acids. Trimming shortened V by 5 bases and J by 6 bases, and 17 bases separated the two germline ends. Germline loops: CDR1 SEHNR, CDR2 FQNEAQ (reference sequence). This chain's CDR3 is CASSPEGTTGQPQHF. In DNA, the CDR3 is TGTGCCAGCAGCCCGGAAGGGACAACGGGTCAGCCCCAGCATTTT.